A single sample is the source of the 8 T cell receptor beta chains below, sequenced in a study of blood T cell repertoires in COVID-19. Clones were sequenced by immunoSEQ multiplex PCR, and TCRdb holds only the in-frame ones, with some missing. The data show 150,000 or so clones, approximately 83% seen once. Sequenced: peripheral blood. These receptor sequences come from a woman in her sixties or seventies with COVID-19, enrolled during active disease.

This clone turned up a few times. This sequence joins TRBV5-1 and TRBJ1-1; 8 bases agree with TRBD1. The V segment lost 4 bases and the J segment 7 bases; nucleotides outside the gene matches: 12. The CDR3 totals 15 residues. CDR1 and CDR2 (germline): SGHRS, YFSETQ. The CDR3, as DNA: TGCGCCAGCAGCCTGGGCGCCAGGGGGCGGAATGAAGCTTTCTTT. Its translation: CASSLGARGRNEAFF.

This chain joins TRBV20-1 and TRBJ2-1, with a weak D call TRBD1 (5 bases). CDR3 size: 10 residues. V shed 3 bases and J shed 12 bases, with 9 bases lying between them. Germline V lookup: CDR1 DFQATT, CDR2 SNEGSKA (reference sequence). Here the CDR3 reads CSASAQGQFF. CDR3 DNA sequence: TGCAGTGCTAGCGCCCAGGGGCAGTTCTTC.

Remarks on this clone: This sequence may be a read error, since a much larger clone differs from it by one base. The chain is built from TRBV4-2 and TRBJ1-1; TRBD1 agrees at 8 bases. From germline, CDR1 is LGHNA and CDR2 YNFKEQ. V shed 4 bases, J shed 1 base, and the junction held 2 bases outside the gene matches. The CDR3 runs 14 residues. CDR3: CASSRTGTNTEAFF. CDR3 in DNA: TGTGCCAGCAGCCGGACAGGGACGAACACTGAAGCTTTCTTT.

This chain joins TRBV11-3 and TRBJ1-1; 8 bases fit TRBD1. Germline trimming cut 5 bases from V and 2 bases from J; bases unmatched to any gene: 4. The CDR3 extends over 14 amino acids. The germline V gene encodes CDR1 SGHNT and CDR2 YENEEA. CDR3 loop: CASSPGQANTEAFF. The CDR3 nucleotides are TGTGCCAGCAGCCCGGGACAGGCCAACACTGAAGCTTTCTTT. The whole variable domain, filled in from reference TRBV11-3 and TRBJ1-1, reads EAGVVQSPRYKIIEKKQPVAFWCNPISGHNTLYWYLQNLGQGPELLIRYENEEAVDDSQLPKDRFSAERLKGVDSTLKIQPAELGDSAVYLCASSPGQANTEAFFGQGTRLTVV.

V usage is TRBV19 and J usage is TRBJ2-7, with D possibly matching TRBD2 (6 bases). Germline CDR1 LNHDA, CDR2 SQIVND (reference sequence). V lost 5 bases, J lost 1 base, and 12 bases lay in between. The CDR3 runs to 14 residues. The CDR3 nucleotides are TGTGCCAGTAGTCTGACGACTAGATCCTACGAGCAGTACTTC. Encoded protein: CASSLTTRSYEQYF. Full variable domain (rest looked up from reference TRBV19 and TRBJ2-7): DGGITQSPKYLFRKEGQNVTLSCEQNLNHDAMYWYRQDPGQGLRLIYYSQIVNDFQKGDIAEGYSVSREKKESFPLTVTSAQKNPTAFYLCASSLTTRSYEQYFGPGTRLTVT.

The V gene is TRBV5-5, the J gene TRBJ2-2; the D is unclear. Trimming removed 1 base at V and 0 bases at J, with 10 bases between. The CDR3 contains 16 residues. From germline, CDR1 is SGHKS and CDR2 YYEKEE (reference sequence). The CDR3 DNA reads TGTGCCAGCAGCTTGTTTGGCGGCTCGAACACCGGGGAGCTGTTTTTT. Its protein product is CASSLFGGSNTGELFF.

The chain carries TRBV19 and TRBJ1-1; perhaps TRBD1 as D (5 bases). Trimming stripped 5 bases from V and 3 bases from J, with 10 bases between. CDR3 length: 13 amino acids. Germline V gene data show CDR1 as LNHDA and CDR2 as SQIVND (reference sequence). CDR3 residues: CASSSQGYTEAFF. The CDR3 DNA is TGTGCCAGTAGTTCCCAGGGATACACTGAAGCTTTCTTT.

This chain connects TRBV6-2 or TRBV6-3 to TRBJ2-1; 7 nucleotides match TRBD2. The CDR3 covers 14 residues. V gave up 5 bases and J gave up 7 bases; unmatched junction bases: 8. Germline CDR1 MNHEY, CDR2 SVGEGT. For the CDR3, the DNA is TGTGCCAGCAGTGGGACTATGGCAGGGAATGAGCAGTTCTTC. Translation: CASSGTMAGNEQFF.